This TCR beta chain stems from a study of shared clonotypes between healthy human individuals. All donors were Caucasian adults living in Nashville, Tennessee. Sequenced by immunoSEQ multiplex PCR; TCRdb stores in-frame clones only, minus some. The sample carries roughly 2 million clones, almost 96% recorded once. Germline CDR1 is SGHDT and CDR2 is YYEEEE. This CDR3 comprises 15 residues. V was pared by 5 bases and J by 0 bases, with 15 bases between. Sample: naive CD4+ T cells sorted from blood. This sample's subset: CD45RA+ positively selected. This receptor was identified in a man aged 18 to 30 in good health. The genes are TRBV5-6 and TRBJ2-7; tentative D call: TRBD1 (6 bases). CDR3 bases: TGTGCCAGCAGGGCTAGGGGGATCCTCTCCTACGAGCAGTACTTC. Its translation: CASRARGILSYEQYF.